The rows below give T cell receptor beta chains drawn from one sample of a study of T cell responses to AZD1222 COVID-19 vaccine. The data were produced by immunoSEQ multiplex PCR, yet TCRdb's version contains in-frame clones alone and is incomplete. Among roughly 120,000 clones, 70% to 90% were seen once, and the ten largest hold around 6%. The sample in question was peripheral blood, obtained on day 0 of AZD1222 vaccination. These receptors came from an adult in good health. Each CDR3 is given with its conserved first and last residue. The order of the fields is J gene, D gene, clone size, V gene, CDR3 protein, CDR3 DNA. D genes are given only for firm matches. Clone size is not always given. Where it is, it says once, few, many or a class for expanded clones.

J: TRBJ1-3
D: NA
size: NA
V: TRBV30
CDR3: CAWSVGGGGNTIYF
DNA: TGTGCCTGGAGTGTGGGTGGAGGTGGAAACACCATATATTTT

J: TRBJ2-2
D: TRBD1
size: NA
V: TRBV5-1
CDR3: CASSLLPLTGSGELFF
DNA: TGCGCCAGCAGCTTGTTGCCCTTGACAGGGTCCGGGGAGCTGTTTTTT

J: TRBJ1-2
D: TRBD1
size: NA
V: TRBV12-5
CDR3: CASGLSTDRVGGYTF
DNA: TGTGCTAGTGGTTTGTCGACGGACAGGGTGGGAGGCTACACCTTC

J: TRBJ2-7
D: TRBD2
size: NA
V: TRBV4-1
CDR3: CASSALGLAGEQYF
DNA: TGCGCCAGCTCCGCCCTGGGACTAGCGGGGGAGCAGTACTTC

J: TRBJ2-1
D: NA
size: NA
V: TRBV14
CDR3: CASRMSTGYLYNEQFF
DNA: TGTGCCAGCAGGATGAGTACAGGGTACCTCTACAATGAGCAGTTCTTC

J: TRBJ2-5
D: NA
size: few
V: TRBV4-3
CDR3: CASSQERSETQYF
DNA: TGCGCCAGCAGCCAAGAACGGAGCGAGACCCAGTACTTC

J: TRBJ2-3
D: NA
size: NA
V: TRBV28
CDR3: CASKQGRIDTQYF
DNA: TGTGCCAGCAAACAGGGGAGGATTGATACGCAGTATTTT

J: TRBJ1-4
D: NA
size: NA
V: TRBV19
CDR3: CASRGTGGYEKLFF
DNA: TGTGCCAGTAGAGGAACGGGCGGATATGAAAAACTGTTTTTT

J: TRBJ2-7
D: NA
size: NA
V: TRBV18
CDR3: CASSKGQSYEQYF
DNA: TGTGCCAGCTCAAAAGGACAGAGCTACGAGCAGTACTTC

J: TRBJ2-5
D: TRBD1
size: NA
V: TRBV24-1
CDR3: CATSDRRDRVYETQYF
DNA: TGTGCCACCAGTGATCGCCGGGACAGGGTATACGAGACCCAGTACTTC

J: TRBJ2-1
D: TRBD1
size: NA
V: TRBV11-3
CDR3: CASSLRQGASYNEQFF
DNA: TGTGCCAGCAGCCTCCGACAGGGGGCGAGCTACAATGAGCAGTTCTTC

J: TRBJ1-2
D: NA
size: NA
V: TRBV5-5
CDR3: CASTLQGNYGYTF
DNA: TGTGCCAGCACCCTACAGGGCAACTATGGCTACACCTTC

J: TRBJ1-1
D: NA
size: NA
V: TRBV9
CDR3: CASSVWVNTEAFF
DNA: TGTGCCAGCAGCGTATGGGTGAACACTGAAGCTTTCTTT

J: TRBJ1-1
D: NA
size: once
V: TRBV4-1
CDR3: CASSQVEGLTEAFF
DNA: TGCGCCAGCAGCCAAGTTGAGGGGCTGACTGAAGCTTTCTTT

J: TRBJ2-5
D: NA
size: NA
V: TRBV11-3
CDR3: CASSLIAPSVETQYF
DNA: TGTGCCAGCAGCTTAATAGCACCCAGCGTGGAGACCCAGTACTTC

J: TRBJ2-2
D: NA
size: NA
V: TRBV27
CDR3: CASTWVGGELFF
DNA: TGTGCCAGCACTTGGGTCGGCGGGGAGCTGTTTTTT